This is a list of T cell receptor beta chains from one sample in a study of blood T cells in healthy people across ages. TCRdb processed the 5' RACE reads anew with MiXCR; each CDR3 protein has one entry. This table has about 290,000 distinct CDR3 sequences, roughly a quarter appearing once. The material sequenced was blood. The receptors stem from a woman in her 70s in good health. Both conserved end residues are part of each CDR3. Each record gives: V gene, clone size, J gene, D gene, CDR3 DNA, CDR3 protein. D genes are given only for firm matches. The listing skips clone size in some rows; elsewhere it reads once, few, many or a size class.

V: TRBV5-1
size: .
J: TRBJ2-7
D: .
DNA: TGCGCCGGCAGCTTGAGTAGCGCCTACGAGCAGTACTTC
CDR3: CAGSLSSAYEQYF

V: TRBV12-3/TRBV12-4
size: few
J: TRBJ1-2
D: TRBD1
DNA: TGTGCCAGCACTGCGACAGGGGAAGGTGGCTACACCTTC
CDR3: CASTATGEGGYTF

V: TRBV28
size: many
J: TRBJ2-7
D: TRBD2
DNA: TGTGCCAGCAGTTCCGTCGCGGGAGTGGTCTACGAGCAGTACTTC
CDR3: CASSSVAGVVYEQYF

V: TRBV7-3
size: few
J: TRBJ2-1
D: TRBD2
DNA: TGTGCCAGCAGCCCCGGGACTAGGAGCTCCTACAATGAGCAGTTCTTC
CDR3: CASSPGTRSSYNEQFF

V: TRBV5-1
size: few
J: TRBJ2-1
D: TRBD2
DNA: TGCGCCAGCAGCTTGAAGCTAGCGGGACTCTACAATGAGCAGTTCTTC
CDR3: CASSLKLAGLYNEQFF

V: TRBV12-3/TRBV12-4
size: .
J: TRBJ2-7
D: TRBD2
DNA: TGTGCCAGCAGTCCAAGCGGGGAGGGCCCCTACGAGCAGTACTTC
CDR3: CASSPSGEGPYEQYF

V: TRBV27
size: .
J: TRBJ1-6
D: .
DNA: TGTGCCACCATCACGGGCGTTTTCGGGCTTGGAAATTCACCCCTCCACTTT
CDR3: CATITGVFGLGNSPLHF

V: TRBV5-1
size: many
J: TRBJ2-3
D: .
DNA: TGCGCCAGCAGCTTGGTTTTGTGGACAGATACGCAGTATTTT
CDR3: CASSLVLWTDTQYF

V: TRBV3-1
size: .
J: TRBJ2-5
D: TRBD2
DNA: TGTGCCAGCAGCAGGACTAGCGGGAGGCCTAACCAAGAGACCCAGTACTTC
CDR3: CASSRTSGRPNQETQYF

V: TRBV28
size: .
J: TRBJ2-3
D: TRBD2
DNA: TGTGCCAGCAGTTCACCGGGAAGCGGGACGGGCACAGATACGCAGTATTTT
CDR3: CASSSPGSGTGTDTQYF

V: TRBV7-2
size: .
J: TRBJ1-5
D: .
DNA: TGTGCCAGCAGCTTAGAAGGGCGTGACAATCAGCCCCAGCATTTT
CDR3: CASSLEGRDNQPQHF